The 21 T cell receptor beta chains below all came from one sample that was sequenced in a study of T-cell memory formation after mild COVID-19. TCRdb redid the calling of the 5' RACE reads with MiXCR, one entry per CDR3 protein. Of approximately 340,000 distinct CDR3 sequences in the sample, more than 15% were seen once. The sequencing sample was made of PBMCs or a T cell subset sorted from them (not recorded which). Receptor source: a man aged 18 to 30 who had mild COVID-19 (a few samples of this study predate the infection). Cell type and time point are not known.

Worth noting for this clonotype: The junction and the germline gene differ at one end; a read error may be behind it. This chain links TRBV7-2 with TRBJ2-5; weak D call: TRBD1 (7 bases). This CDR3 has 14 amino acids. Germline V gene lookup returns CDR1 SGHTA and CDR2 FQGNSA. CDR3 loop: CVSRNDRAGKTQYF. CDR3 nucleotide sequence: TGTGTCAGCAGGAACGACAGGGCGGGGAAGACCCAGTACTTC.

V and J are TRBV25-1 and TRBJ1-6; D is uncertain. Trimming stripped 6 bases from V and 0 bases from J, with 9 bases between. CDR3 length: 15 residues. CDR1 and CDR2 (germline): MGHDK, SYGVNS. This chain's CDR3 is CASRTVSSYNSPLHF. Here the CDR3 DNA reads TGTGCCAGCAGAACAGTGAGCTCCTATAATTCACCCCTCCACTTT.

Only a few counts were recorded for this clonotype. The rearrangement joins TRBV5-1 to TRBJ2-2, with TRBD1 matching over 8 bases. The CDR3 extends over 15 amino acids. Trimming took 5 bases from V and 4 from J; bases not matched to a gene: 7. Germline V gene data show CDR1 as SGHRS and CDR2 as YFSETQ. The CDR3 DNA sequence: TGCGCCAGCAGTACCAGGGGGCAGACCACCGGGGAGCTGTTTTTT. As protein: CASSTRGQTTGELFF.

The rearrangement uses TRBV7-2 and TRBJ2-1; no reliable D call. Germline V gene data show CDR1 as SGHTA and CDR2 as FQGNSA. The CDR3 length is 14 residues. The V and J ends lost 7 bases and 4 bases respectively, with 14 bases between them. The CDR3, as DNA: TGTGCCAGCACCAAACCAGGACCTTACAATGAGCAGTTCTTC. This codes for CASTKPGPYNEQFF.

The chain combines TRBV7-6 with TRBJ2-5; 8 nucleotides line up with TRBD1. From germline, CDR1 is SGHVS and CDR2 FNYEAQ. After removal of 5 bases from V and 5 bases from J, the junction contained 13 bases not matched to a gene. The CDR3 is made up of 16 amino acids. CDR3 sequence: CASSPRDRTLGETQYF. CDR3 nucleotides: TGTGCCAGCAGCCCCAGGGACAGGACCCTCGGGGAGACCCAGTACTTC. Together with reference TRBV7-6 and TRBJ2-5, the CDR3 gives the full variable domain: GAGVSQSPRYKVTKRGQDVALRCDPISGHVSLYWYRQALGQGPEFLTYFNYEAQQDKSGLPNDRFSAERPEGSISTLTIQRTEQRDSAMYRCASSPRDRTLGETQYFGPGTRLLVL.

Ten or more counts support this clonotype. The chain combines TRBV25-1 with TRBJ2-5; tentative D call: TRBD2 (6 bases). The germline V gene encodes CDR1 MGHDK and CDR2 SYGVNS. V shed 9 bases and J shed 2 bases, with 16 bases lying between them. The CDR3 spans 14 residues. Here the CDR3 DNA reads TGTGCCAGAGGGAAGCGGCTAGCGCAAGAGACCCAGTACTTC. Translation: CARGKRLAQETQYF.

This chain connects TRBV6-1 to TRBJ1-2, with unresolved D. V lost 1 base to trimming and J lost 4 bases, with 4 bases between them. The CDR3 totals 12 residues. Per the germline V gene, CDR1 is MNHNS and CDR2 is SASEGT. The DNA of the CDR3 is TGTGCCAGCAGTGAAGGGGTCTATGGCTACACCTTC. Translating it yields CASSEGVYGYTF.

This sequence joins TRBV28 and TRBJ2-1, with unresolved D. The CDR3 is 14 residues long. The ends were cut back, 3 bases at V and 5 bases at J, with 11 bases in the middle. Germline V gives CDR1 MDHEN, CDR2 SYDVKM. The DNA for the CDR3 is TGTGCCAGCAGTTTCCCAGAGCGCAACAATGAGCAGTTCTTC. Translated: CASSFPERNNEQFF.

The DNA of the CDR3 is TGTGCCAGCAGTTTTGATTCGGCGTTTTACTACGAGCAGTACTTC. It is translated as CASSFDSAFYYEQYF. V gene TRBV12-3 or TRBV12-4 combines with J gene TRBJ2-7; D unresolved. CDR3 size: 15 residues. Trimming took off 3 bases at V and 3 bases at J, with 15 bases between the two ends.

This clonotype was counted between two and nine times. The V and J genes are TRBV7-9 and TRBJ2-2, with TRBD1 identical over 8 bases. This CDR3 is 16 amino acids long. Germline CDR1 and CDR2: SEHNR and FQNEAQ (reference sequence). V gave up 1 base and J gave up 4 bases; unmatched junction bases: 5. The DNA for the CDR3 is TGTGCCAGCAGCTTAGTGTGGACAGGGAGCACCGGGGAGCTGTTTTTT. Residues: CASSLVWTGSTGELFF.

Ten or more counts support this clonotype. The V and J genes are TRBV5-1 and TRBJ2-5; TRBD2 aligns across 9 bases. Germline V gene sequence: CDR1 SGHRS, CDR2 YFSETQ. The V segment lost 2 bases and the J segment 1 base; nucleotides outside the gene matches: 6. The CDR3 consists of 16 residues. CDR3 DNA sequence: TGCGCCAGCAGCTTCGACGTTAGCGGGGGCCAAGAGACCCAGTACTTC. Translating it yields CASSFDVSGGQETQYF. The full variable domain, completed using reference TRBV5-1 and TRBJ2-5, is KAGVTQTPRYLIKTRGQQVTLSCSPISGHRSVSWYQQTPGQGLQFLFEYFSETQRNKGNFPGRFSGRQFSNSRSEMNVSTLELGDSALYLCASSFDVSGGQETQYFGPGTRLLVL.

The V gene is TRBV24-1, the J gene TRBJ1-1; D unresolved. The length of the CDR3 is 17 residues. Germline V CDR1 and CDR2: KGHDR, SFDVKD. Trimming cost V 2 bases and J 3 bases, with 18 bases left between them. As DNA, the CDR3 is TGTGCCACCAGTGATTATGTGGGAATGAGTGAGGACACTGAAGCTTTCTTT. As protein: CATSDYVGMSEDTEAFF.

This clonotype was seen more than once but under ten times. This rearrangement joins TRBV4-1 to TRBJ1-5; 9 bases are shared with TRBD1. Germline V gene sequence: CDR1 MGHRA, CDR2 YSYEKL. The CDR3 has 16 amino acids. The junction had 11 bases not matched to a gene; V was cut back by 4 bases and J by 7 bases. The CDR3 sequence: CASSPETGGIRQPQHF. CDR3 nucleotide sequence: TGCGCCAGCAGCCCCGAGACAGGGGGAATAAGGCAGCCCCAGCATTTT.

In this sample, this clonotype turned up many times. The CDR3 bases are TGTGCCAGCAGTTATACAGGGGGCGCAGATACGCAGTATTTT. Encoded protein: CASSYTGGADTQYF. The chain links TRBV7-9 to TRBJ2-3, with 9 nucleotides matching TRBD1. Trimming took 6 bases from V and 4 from J; bases not matched to a gene: 5. Germline CDR1 reads SEHNR; CDR2 reads FQNEAQ (reference sequence). The CDR3 is 14 amino acids.

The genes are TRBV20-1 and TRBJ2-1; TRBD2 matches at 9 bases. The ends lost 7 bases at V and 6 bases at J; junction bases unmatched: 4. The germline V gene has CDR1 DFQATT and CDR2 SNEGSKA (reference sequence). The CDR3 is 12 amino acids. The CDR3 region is CSGSGGGNEQFF. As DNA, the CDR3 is TGCAGTGGTAGCGGGGGAGGCAATGAGCAGTTCTTC.

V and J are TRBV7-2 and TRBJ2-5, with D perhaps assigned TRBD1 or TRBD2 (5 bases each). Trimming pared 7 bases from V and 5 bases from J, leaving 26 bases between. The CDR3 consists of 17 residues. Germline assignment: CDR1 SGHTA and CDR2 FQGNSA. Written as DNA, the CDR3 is TGTGCCAGCACCGGGGTCGCAGGGCCACCGAGGGAGGAGACCCAGTACTTC. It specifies CASTGVAGPPREETQYF.

The CDR3 DNA follows: TGCGCCAGCAGCCCGATGGGACAGGGTGGCGAGCAGTACGTC. As protein: CASSPMGQGGEQYV. The chain is built from TRBV5-1 and TRBJ2-7, with 9 bases lining up with TRBD1. CDR1 is SGHRS, CDR2 YFSETQ, per germline. CDR3 length: 14 amino acids. J was trimmed by 6 bases and V by 4 bases; bases with no gene match: 8.

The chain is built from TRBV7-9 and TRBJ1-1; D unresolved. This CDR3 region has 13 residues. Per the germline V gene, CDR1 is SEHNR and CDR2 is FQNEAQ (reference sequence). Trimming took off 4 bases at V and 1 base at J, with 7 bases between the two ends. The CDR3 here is CASSSSENTEAFF. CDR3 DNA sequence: TGTGCCAGCAGCTCGTCGGAGAACACTGAAGCTTTCTTT.

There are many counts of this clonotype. The chain's CDR3 is CASSRSTGSETQYF. CDR3 nucleotide sequence: TGCGCCAGCAGCCGCTCAACAGGGTCAGAGACCCAGTACTTC. V is TRBV4-3 and J is TRBJ2-5; a weak D match, TRBD1 (6 bases). Looked up from germline, CDR1 is LGHNA and CDR2 is YSLEER. Trimming removed 4 bases at V and 4 bases at J, with 13 bases between. This CDR3 comprises 14 residues.

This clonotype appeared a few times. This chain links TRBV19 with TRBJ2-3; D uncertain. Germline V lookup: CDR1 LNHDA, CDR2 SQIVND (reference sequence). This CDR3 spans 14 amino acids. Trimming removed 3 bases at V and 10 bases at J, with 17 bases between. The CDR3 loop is CASSMGFRGSPQYF. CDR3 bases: TGTGCCAGTAGTATGGGATTTCGCGGTTCCCCGCAGTATTTT.

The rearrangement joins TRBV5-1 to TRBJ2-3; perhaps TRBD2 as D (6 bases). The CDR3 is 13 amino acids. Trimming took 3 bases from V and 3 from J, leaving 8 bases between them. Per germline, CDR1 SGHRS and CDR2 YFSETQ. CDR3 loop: CASSWTTTDTQYF. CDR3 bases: TGCGCCAGCAGCTGGACTACGACAGATACGCAGTATTTT.